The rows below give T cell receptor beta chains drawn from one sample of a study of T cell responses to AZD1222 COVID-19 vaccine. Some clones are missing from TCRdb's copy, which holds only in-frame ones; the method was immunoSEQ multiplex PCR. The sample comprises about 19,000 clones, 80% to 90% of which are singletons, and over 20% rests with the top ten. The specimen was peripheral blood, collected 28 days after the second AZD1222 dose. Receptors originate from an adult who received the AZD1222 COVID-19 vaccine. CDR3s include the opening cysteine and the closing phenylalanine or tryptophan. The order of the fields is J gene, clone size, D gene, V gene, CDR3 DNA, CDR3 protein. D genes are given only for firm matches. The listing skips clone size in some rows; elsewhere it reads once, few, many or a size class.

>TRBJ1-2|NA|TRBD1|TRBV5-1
TGCGCCAGCAGCCTTGGGGGGACAGGGTACGGCTACACCTTC
CASSLGGTGYGYTF
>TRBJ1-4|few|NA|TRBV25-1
TGTGCCAGCAGTGAATTTAGACCAACTAATGAAAAACTGTTTTTT
CASSEFRPTNEKLFF
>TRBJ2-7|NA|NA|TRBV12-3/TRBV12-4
TGTGCCAGCAGTTTAAACTACGAGCAGTACTTC
CASSLNYEQYF
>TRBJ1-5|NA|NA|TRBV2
TGTGCCAGCAGTCAACAGGGAAATAGCAATCAGCCCCAGCATTTT
CASSQQGNSNQPQHF
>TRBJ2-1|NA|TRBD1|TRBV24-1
TGTGCCACCAGTGATCTAGGACAGGCTGTGTTCTTC
CATSDLGQAVFF
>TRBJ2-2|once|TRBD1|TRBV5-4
TGTGCCAGCGGGGGGGCCGGGACAGGGGACCAGCGGGAGCTGTTTTTT
CASGGAGTGDQRELFF
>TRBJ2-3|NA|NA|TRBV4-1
TGCGCCAGCAGCCAAGGGCCTAGCGCTAGCACAGATACGCAGTATTTT
CASSQGPSASTDTQYF
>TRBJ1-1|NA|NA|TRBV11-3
TGTGCCAGCAGCTTAGAGGCTTCGACTGAAGCTTTCTTT
CASSLEASTEAFF
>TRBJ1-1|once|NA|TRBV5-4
TGTGCCAGCAGGGCGGGTCAGGACACTGAAGCTTTCTTT
CASRAGQDTEAFF
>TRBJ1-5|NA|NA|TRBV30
TGTGCCTGGAGTGTGCAGGGAGATCAGCCCCAGCATTTT
CAWSVQGDQPQHF
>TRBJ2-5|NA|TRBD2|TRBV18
TGTGCCAGCTCACCAGCGGGAGGGCCCCAAGAGACCCAGTACTTC
CASSPAGGPQETQYF
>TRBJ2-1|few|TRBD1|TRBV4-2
TGTGCCAGCAGCCCCCGACAGGGGTTGGGCTCCTACAATGAGCAGTTCTTC
CASSPRQGLGSYNEQFF
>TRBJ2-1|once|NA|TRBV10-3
TGTGCCATCAGTGATGGGTGGAATGAGCAGTTCTTC
CAISDGWNEQFF
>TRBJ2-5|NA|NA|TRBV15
TGTGCCACGGCCCTCGGGACCGCGCAAGAGACCCAGTACTTC
CATALGTAQETQYF
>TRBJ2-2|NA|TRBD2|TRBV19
TGTGCCAGTACCCCCCACTTAGCGGGGTACACCGGGGAGCTGTTTTTT
CASTPHLAGYTGELFF
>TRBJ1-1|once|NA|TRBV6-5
TGTGCCAGCAGATCTGGCAGGGGTATCGCTTTCTTT
CASRSGRGIAFF
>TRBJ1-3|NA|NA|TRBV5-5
TGTGCCAGCAGCTTGCGATACGCAAACACCATATATTTT
CASSLRYANTIYF
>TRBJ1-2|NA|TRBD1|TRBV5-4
TGTGCCAGCAGATTGGCAGGGGGCGCCTATGGCTACACCTTC
CASRLAGGAYGYTF
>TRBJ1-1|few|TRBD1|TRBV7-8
TGTGCCAGCAGCCCCCGACAGGGGACGGACACTGAAGCTTTCTTT
CASSPRQGTDTEAFF
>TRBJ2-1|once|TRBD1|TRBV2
TGTGCCACTCGAAGCGATGACAGGGGAGGTGGTGAGCAGTTCTTC
CATRSDDRGGGEQFF
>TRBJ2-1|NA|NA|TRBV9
TGTGCCAGCAGCGTCGCAGGCTCCAGCTCCTACAATGAGCAGTTCTTC
CASSVAGSSSYNEQFF
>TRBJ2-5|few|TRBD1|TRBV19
TGTGCCAGTAGTATAGCCGGGACAGGGCTTGAGACCCAGTACTTC
CASSIAGTGLETQYF
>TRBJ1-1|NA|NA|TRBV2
TGTGCCAGCAGCCTAACTGGGACGCGGAAATTT
CASSLTGTRKF
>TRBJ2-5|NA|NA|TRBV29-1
TGCAGCGTTTCACGGGGGTACCAAGAGACCCAGTACTTC
CSVSRGYQETQYF
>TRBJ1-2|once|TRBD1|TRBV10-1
TGCGCCAGCAGCCGGACAGGGACCTATGGCTACACCTTC
CASSRTGTYGYTF
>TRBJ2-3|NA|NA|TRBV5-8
TGTGCCAGCAGCTCGCGGGGTGCAGATACGCAGTATTTT
CASSSRGADTQYF
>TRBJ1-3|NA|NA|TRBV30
TGTGCCTGGAGAGGGATCCGAAACACCATATATTTT
CAWRGIRNTIYF
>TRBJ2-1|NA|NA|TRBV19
TGTGCCAGTACTCGAACTAGCTCCCCATACAATGAGCAGTTCTTC
CASTRTSSPYNEQFF
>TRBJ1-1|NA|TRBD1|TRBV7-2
TGTGCCAGCAGCTTAAGACAGGGGGCGGGTGAAGCTTTCTTT
CASSLRQGAGEAFF
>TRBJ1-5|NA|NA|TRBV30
TGTGCCTGGAGTTTAGGACAGTTGAATCAGCCCCAGCATTTT
CAWSLGQLNQPQHF
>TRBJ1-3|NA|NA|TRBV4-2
TGTGCCAGCAGCCAAGAAAGGATCGGGGCCGGAAACACCATATATTTT
CASSQERIGAGNTIYF
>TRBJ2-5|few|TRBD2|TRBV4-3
TGCGCCAGCAGCCAAGATTTTAGCGGGGGTCCCTTTGAGACCCAGTACTTC
CASSQDFSGGPFETQYF
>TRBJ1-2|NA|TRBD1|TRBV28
TGTGCCAGCAGTCTATTAGGGGGACAGGGGGGACCCGGCTACACCTTC
CASSLLGGQGGPGYTF
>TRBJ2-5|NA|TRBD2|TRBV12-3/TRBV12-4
TGTGCCAGCAGTTTAGCGTGGGGGGGGACCCAGTACTTC
CASSLAWGGTQYF
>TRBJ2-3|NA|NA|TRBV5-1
TGCGCCAGCAGCTTGGAACGCCACACAGATACGCAGTATTTT
CASSLERHTDTQYF
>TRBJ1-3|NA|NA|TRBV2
TGTGCCAGCAGTGAAGATCTTGCTAGCGCTGGAAACACCATATATTTT
CASSEDLASAGNTIYF
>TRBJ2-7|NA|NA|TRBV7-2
TGTGCCAGCAGCACGAGCTCCTACGAGCAGTACTTC
CASSTSSYEQYF
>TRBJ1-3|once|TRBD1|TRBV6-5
TGTGCCAGCAGTTGGGACAGAACTTCTGGAAACACCATATATTTT
CASSWDRTSGNTIYF
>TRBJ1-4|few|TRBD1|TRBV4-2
TGTGCCAGCAGCCTAGTACAGGGGGGAACTAATGAAAAACTGTTTTTT
CASSLVQGGTNEKLFF
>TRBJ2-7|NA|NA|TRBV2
TGTGCCAGCAGACCCTGGGCGGCATCCTCCTACGAGCAGTACTTC
CASRPWAASSYEQYF
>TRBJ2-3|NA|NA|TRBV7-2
TGTGCCAGCAGCTCCAGGGCCACAGATACGCAGTATTTT
CASSSRATDTQYF
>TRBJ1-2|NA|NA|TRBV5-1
TGCGCCAGCAGCCCCACGCAGCCCACGCAGGGGAGCTATGGCTACACCTTC
CASSPTQPTQGSYGYTF
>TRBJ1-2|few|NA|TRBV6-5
TGTGCCAGCAGCCAGATTTCAGAGTATGGCTACACCTTC
CASSQISEYGYTF
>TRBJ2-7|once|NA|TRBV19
TGTGCCAGTAGCCCCGAGTGGAGCCCCTACGAGCAGTACTTC
CASSPEWSPYEQYF
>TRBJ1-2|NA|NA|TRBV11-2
TGTGCCTCCTCGGGGACTAACTATGGCTACACCTTC
CASSGTNYGYTF
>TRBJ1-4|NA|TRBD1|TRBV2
TGTGCCAGCAACACGGGACAGGGGAGGAAACTGTTTTTT
CASNTGQGRKLFF
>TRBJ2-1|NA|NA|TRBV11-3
TGTGCCAGCAGCTCCGCCGGGACATCGACCTACAATGAGCAGTTCTTC
CASSSAGTSTYNEQFF